The 8 T cell receptor beta chains in this list originate from one sample, sequenced in a study of shared clonotypes between healthy human individuals. Produced via immunoSEQ multiplex PCR; TCRdb's table is partial and in-frame only. The sample records roughly 1,100,000 clones, approximately 76% being singletons. Sequencing was carried out using memory CD4+ T cells sorted from blood. Regarding subset: CD45RA-negative fraction. The receptors shown here come from a man younger than 35 in good health.

This clone has just one count. The chain combines TRBV18 with TRBJ2-7; the match to TRBD1 covers 7 bases. Per the germline V gene, CDR1 is KGHSH and CDR2 is LQKENI. The CDR3 consists of 14 residues. Trimming removed 3 bases from V and 5 bases from J; junction bases left unmatched: 7. The CDR3 loop is CASSPQTGIDEQYF. In nucleotides, the CDR3 is TGTGCCAGCTCACCCCAGACAGGGATTGACGAGCAGTACTTC. The full variable domain, rest sourced from reference TRBV18 and TRBJ2-7, is NAGVMQNPRHLVRRRGQEARLRCSPMKGHSHVYWYRQLPEEGLKFMVYLQKENIIDESGMPKERFSAEFPKEGPSILRIQQVVRGDSAAYFCASSPQTGIDEQYFGPGTRLTVT.

The rearrangement uses TRBV30 and TRBJ1-5; no clear D gene. CDR3 length: 13 amino acids. V was trimmed by 3 bases and J by 7 bases, leaving 13 bases between them. Looked up from germline, CDR1 is GTSNPN and CDR2 is SVGIG (reference sequence). The CDR3 sequence is CAWSTKGEQPQHF. CDR3 in DNA: TGTGCCTGGAGCACGAAGGGAGAGCAGCCCCAGCATTTT.

In DNA form, the CDR3 reads TGTGCCAGCAGTGAAGTCGGCAGGGGAGGTTTTGAGACCCAGTACTTC. Protein: CASSEVGRGGFETQYF. The chain has TRBV6-1 and TRBJ2-5; tentatively, D is TRBD1 or TRBD2 (6 bases each). The V end lost 1 base, the J end lost 5 bases, and 17 bases lay between the germline ends. Germline loops: CDR1 MNHNS, CDR2 SASEGT. The CDR3 has 16 amino acids.

This chain uses TRBV7-9 with TRBJ1-4; D remains unclear. The CDR3 is made up of 16 amino acids. V was pared by 8 bases and J by 5 bases, with 21 bases between. Germline V gene data show CDR1 as SEHNR and CDR2 as FQNEAQ (reference sequence). CDR3 residues: CASAPNLGGSNEKLFF. CDR3 nucleotide sequence: TGTGCCAGCGCCCCAAATCTCGGCGGTTCCAATGAAAAACTGTTTTTT.

This clone was seen a few times. V is TRBV18 and J is TRBJ1-5; 12 positions agree with TRBD1. V lost 1 base and J lost 7; bases outside the gene matches: 8. The CDR3 totals 17 residues. Germline V CDR1 and CDR2: KGHSH, LQKENI. The CDR3 coding sequence is TGTGCCAGCTCACCACTTCAAACGGGGACAGGGGGCCAGCCCCAGCATTTT. Protein sequence: CASSPLQTGTGGQPQHF.

This clone was seen only once. This rearrangement joins TRBV18 to TRBJ1-3; TRBD1 matches 7 bases. Looked up from germline, CDR1 is KGHSH and CDR2 is LQKENI. The V gene end was trimmed by 2 bases and the J gene end by 1 base; junction bases not matched to a gene: 11. CDR3 length equals 18 residues. The CDR3 protein is CASSPSVIQGKSGNTIYF. The CDR3 bases are TGTGCCAGCTCACCAAGTGTCATACAGGGGAAGTCTGGAAACACCATATATTTT.

To note about this clone: This CDR3 is also generated by other DNA sequences in the sample. The rearrangement links TRBV19 to TRBJ1-5; D not resolved. The CDR3 is 13 residues long. The germline V and J ends were trimmed by 2 bases and 4 bases, with 6 bases remaining between them. The V gene's germline CDR1 is LNHDA and CDR2 SQIVND (reference sequence). The CDR3 region has the DNA TGTGCCAGTAGTATACGGGATAATCAGCCCCAGCATTTT. It codes for CASSIRDNQPQHF.

V is TRBV7-9 and J is TRBJ1-3; D call uncertain. This CDR3 has 14 residues. Germline V CDR1 and CDR2: SEHNR, FQNEAQ (reference sequence). V lost 5 bases and J 4 bases, leaving 12 bases between the germline ends. CDR3: CASSPPGRGNTIYF. The CDR3 nucleotides read TGTGCCAGCAGCCCCCCTGGGCGAGGAAACACCATATATTTT.